These 18 T cell receptor beta chains share one sample of origin, sequenced in a study of T cell repertoires in cytomegalovirus infection. No antigen is known for these receptors. TCRdb recomputed calls from the reads with MiXCR, one row per CDR3 protein. The sample has some 110,000 distinct CDR3 sequences, about 9.4% seen once. Sequenced: PBMCs, sequenced either directly or after in vitro stimulation (not recorded which). All receptors derive from a human donor in good health (CMV status not recorded). Some clones in this sample may be carry-over from other donors' samples.

As for this clonotype: A junction boundary mismatches the germline segment, possibly from a read error. This chain connects TRBV30 to TRBJ1-5; TRBD1 is a possible D gene (6 bases). The CDR3 contains 15 residues. Germline CDR1 GTSNPN, CDR2 SVGIG (reference sequence). In DNA, the CDR3 is TGTGCCTGGAGTGTAGGGGCCGGGGGCAATCAGCTCCAGCATTTT. Encoded protein: CAWSVGAGGNQLQHF.

This clonotype was seen repeatedly, ten times or more. The chain employs TRBV7-2 and TRBJ1-1; 7 positions match TRBD1. CDR3 length: 16 amino acids. Germline values: CDR1 SGHTA, CDR2 FQGNSA. The trim removed 0 bases at V and 6 bases at J, leaving 10 bases unmatched. The CDR3 reads CASSLAPAGGEAEAFF. The DNA of the CDR3 is TGTGCCAGCAGCTTAGCCCCTGCAGGGGGGGAGGCTGAAGCTTTCTTT.

The table lists this clonotype with many counts. V usage is TRBV12-3 or TRBV12-4 and J usage is TRBJ2-3, with D possibly matching TRBD2 (6 bases). V dropped 5 bases and J dropped 6 bases, with 21 bases sitting between them. The CDR3 totals 16 residues. The CDR3 coding sequence is TGTGCCAGCAGTACAATCCAAGCGGGCCTCCACGATACGCAGTATTTT. Encoded protein: CASSTIQAGLHDTQYF.

This clonotype was seen repeatedly, ten times or more. This chain joins TRBV6-1 and TRBJ1-5, with D possibly TRBD1 on 6 matching bases. CDR1 is MNHNS, CDR2 SASEGT, per germline. The ends were cut back, 8 bases at V and 8 bases at J, with 10 bases in the middle. The CDR3 covers 11 residues. CDR3 DNA sequence: TGTGCCAGCGGCACAGGGAAGCCCCAGCATTTT. The encoded protein is CASGTGKPQHF.

There are a few counts of this clonotype. This chain joins TRBV14 and TRBJ2-2; 10 nucleotides line up with TRBD2. Per germline, CDR1 SGHDN and CDR2 FVKESK. V dropped 2 bases and J dropped 5; count of bases not matched to a gene: 2. The CDR3 extends over 15 amino acids. This CDR3 is CASSQLAGVTGELFF. The DNA of the CDR3 is TGTGCCAGCAGCCAACTAGCGGGAGTTACCGGGGAGCTGTTTTTT.

There are a few counts of this clonotype. The rearrangement uses TRBV6-2 or TRBV6-3 and TRBJ1-4; D may be TRBD1 (6 bases). Trimming removed 7 bases from V and 7 bases from J, with 16 bases in between. Germline V gives CDR1 MNHEY, CDR2 SVGEGT. This CDR3 is built from 14 residues. This CDR3 is CASTHPGHLEKLFF. For the CDR3, the DNA is TGTGCCAGCACCCACCCGGGACATCTTGAAAAACTGTTTTTT.

In its sample, this clonotype was seen many times. The DNA of the CDR3 is TGTGCCGGACGGGGGGGAGAAGAGACCCAGTACTTC. It encodes CAGRGGEETQYF. V usage is TRBV7-9 and J usage is TRBJ2-5, with 8 bases matching TRBD2. The junction had 5 bases not matched to a gene; V was cut back by 11 bases and J by 3 bases. The CDR3 has 12 amino acids. Germline V gene data show CDR1 as SEHNR and CDR2 as FQNEAQ (reference sequence).

This clonotype was seen many times. This chain links TRBV7-2 with TRBJ1-4, with D perhaps TRBD1 (6 bases). CDR3 length: 12 residues. Germline-derived CDR1 and CDR2 are SGHTA and FQGNSA. The V end lost 2 bases, the J end lost 14 bases, and 12 bases lay between the germline ends. The CDR3 coding sequence is TGTGCCAGCAGCTTAAGCCGGGACAAGCTGTTTTTT. This sequence encodes CASSLSRDKLFF.

V and J are TRBV7-2 and TRBJ2-3; the D gene is possibly TRBD2 (6 bases). CDR1 SGHTA and CDR2 FQGNSA come from the germline V gene. V was shortened by 2 bases and J by 6 bases, with 12 bases between the two germline ends. The CDR3 has 14 amino acids. The CDR3 loop reads CASSLTGDMDTQYF. CDR3 in DNA: TGTGCCAGCAGCTTAACGGGAGATATGGATACGCAGTATTTT.

The V and J genes are TRBV25-1 and TRBJ2-1, with TRBD2 matching over 8 bases. V trimming: 8 bases; J trimming: 10 bases; junction bases outside the gene matches: 10. Germline-derived CDR1 and CDR2 are MGHDK and SYGVNS. The CDR3 loop spans 13 amino acids. The CDR3 is CASGGTSMSEQFF. The CDR3 nucleotides read TGTGCCAGCGGCGGGACTAGTATGTCAGAGCAGTTCTTC.

This clonotype was seen at least ten times. The chain combines TRBV7-9 with TRBJ1-5; D ambiguous. The CDR3 loop spans 15 amino acids. Germline CDR1 SEHNR, CDR2 FQNEAQ (reference sequence). V gave up 2 bases and J gave up 0 bases, with 8 bases separating them. For the CDR3, the DNA is TGTGCCAGCAGCTTATATCCCAATAGCAATCAGCCCCAGCATTTT. Protein sequence: CASSLYPNSNQPQHF.

This clonotype was observed a few times. V is TRBV5-1 and J is TRBJ2-2, with D tentatively TRBD2 (6 bases). V gave up 2 bases and J gave up 0 bases, with 8 bases separating them. The germline gives CDR1 SGHRS, CDR2 YFSETQ. The CDR3 has 15 residues. This chain's CDR3 is CASSFTGANTGELFF. CDR3 coding DNA: TGCGCCAGCAGCTTCACGGGAGCGAACACCGGGGAGCTGTTTTTT.

The V and J genes are TRBV6-2 or TRBV6-3 and TRBJ1-5; 7 positions match TRBD1. The length of the CDR3 is 16 residues. Germline V gene lookup returns CDR1 MNHEY and CDR2 SVGEGT. With V trimmed by 4 bases and J by 3 bases, 9 bases remained unmatched. CDR3 sequence reads: CASSSGDRISNQPQHF. The CDR3 region has the DNA TGTGCCAGCAGTTCCGGGGACAGAATCTCCAATCAGCCCCAGCATTTT.

The chain is built from TRBV27 and TRBJ1-1; the D gene is possibly TRBD1 (6 bases). CDR3 length equals 13 residues. Trimming took 3 bases from V and 8 from J, leaving 13 bases between them. Per the germline V gene, CDR1 is MNHEY and CDR2 is SMNVEV (reference sequence). The DNA of the CDR3 is TGTGCCAGCAGTTTTATGGGGGGCCTCGAAGCTTTCTTT. This sequence encodes CASSFMGGLEAFF.

The V gene is TRBV2, the J gene TRBJ2-3; 10 bases map to TRBD1. Germline loops: CDR1 SNHLY, CDR2 FYNNEI. This CDR3 contains 14 residues. J lost 4 bases, V lost 6 bases, and 4 bases had no gene match. The CDR3 bases are TGTGCCAGCAGAAGGGGACAGGGGTCAGATACGCAGTATTTT. This gives the protein CASRRGQGSDTQYF.

This clonotype was seen repeatedly, ten times or more. The V and J genes are TRBV14 and TRBJ2-7, with a possible D match to TRBD2 (5 bases). Per germline, CDR1 SGHDN and CDR2 FVKESK. Trimming cost V 0 bases and J 8 bases, with 11 bases left between them. CDR3 length: 13 residues. CDR3 nucleotide sequence: TGTGCCAGCAGCCAAGATTTACTAGGCAAGCAGTACTTC. This translates into CASSQDLLGKQYF.

This clonotype came up many times. This chain joins TRBV7-2 and TRBJ2-3; D not resolved. From germline, CDR1 is SGHTA and CDR2 FQGNSA. Deletions cut 6 bases from V and 2 bases from J, with 3 bases between. The CDR3 loop spans 11 amino acids. As DNA, the CDR3 is TGTGCCAGCAGGGTCACAGATACGCAGTATTTT. Its translation is CASRVTDTQYF.

As DNA, the CDR3 is TGTGCCAGTAGTCTGCTAGCGGGAGCGTTAGTGGATGAGCAGTTCTTC. Translated, it gives CASSLLAGALVDEQFF. The V call is TRBV19, the J call TRBJ2-1; 10 bases map to TRBD2. The CDR3 has 16 amino acids. Losses at the gene ends were 5 bases for V and 8 bases for J; bases not matched to a gene: 12. CDR1 is LNHDA, CDR2 SQIVND, per germline (reference sequence).